The T cell receptor beta chain described here comes from a study of cytomegalovirus exposure and HLA in healthy donors. Study background: The 120 validation repertoires were reported in a later analysis to have been generated on the same platform as the approximately 700 first-cohort repertoires.

Libraries were prepared by immunoSEQ multiplex PCR; TCRdb keeps only in-frame clonotypes and omits some of them. This sample has around 130,000 clones, with about 85% found just once. Study conclusions and caveats: In vitro assays verified that three CMV-associated chains recognized CMV antigens specifically. There were over 150 TCR beta chains listed as cytomegalovirus-associated.

The junction had 11 bases not matched to a gene; V was cut back by 6 bases and J by 5 bases. CDR1 is LNHDA and CDR2 is SQIVND in the germline V gene (reference sequence). This CDR3 is 16 amino acids long. Concerning this clone itself: What it binds is not known.

The material sequenced was PBMCs. This receptor was identified in a woman between 25 and 40 years old in good health and CMV-seronegative. The chain links TRBV19 to TRBJ2-3; 10 nucleotides agree with TRBD1. The CDR3 nucleotides are TGTGCCAGTAGCGCGCCCCGGGACAGGGGACGAGATACGCAGTATTTT. It specifies CASSAPRDRGRDTQYF.